This T cell receptor beta chain was sequenced for a study of post-analysis software for immune sequencing data. General study results and limits: Higher frequency in patients than in controls was seen for about 5 TRBV segments, with TRBV5-6, TRBV5-1 and TRBV20-1 among them. In multiple sclerosis, normalized Chao1 diversity was significantly below that of controls.

Researchers reported that TCR beta cDNA libraries carried unique molecular identifiers. TCRdb called the PCR reads again in MiXCR, with one record for every CDR3 protein. This repertoire shows roughly 800,000 distinct CDR3 sequences, approximately 50% found once; its top ten account for 4.6%. CDR3 size: 13 residues. Germline V gene sequence: CDR1 SNHLY, CDR2 FYNNEI. Turning to this clonotype: Its specificity is unknown. One end of the junction is discordant with germline, which a read error may explain.

This chain uses TRBV2 with TRBJ1-4; unclear D gene. The sequenced material came from blood. This clonotype was obtained from a girl aged 5-17 years with multiple sclerosis. The CDR3: CASSEIGGEKLFF. The CDR3 DNA sequence: TGTGCCAGTAGTGAGATAGGAGGGGAAAAACTGTTTTTT. The complete variable domain, with remaining parts taken from reference TRBV2 and TRBJ1-4, reads EPEVTQTPSHQVTQMGQEVILRCVPISNHLYFYWYRQILGQKVEFLVSFYNNEISEKSEIFDDQFSVERPDGSNFTLKIRSTKLEDSAMYFCASSEIGGEKLFFGSGTQLSVL.